The clone carrying this TCR beta chain was seen a few times. Employing constant-segment primers, 5'RACE generated TCR alpha and TCR beta cDNA libraries bearing sample barcodes and UMIs. TCRdb recomputed calls from the 5' RACE reads with MiXCR, one row per CDR3 protein. In the table there are about 170,000 distinct CDR3 sequences, 10% to 15% of which are singletons. This record belongs to a study of T-cell memory formation after mild COVID-19. The CDR3 consists of 14 residues. From germline, CDR1 is KGHDR and CDR2 SFDVKD. V lost 5 bases, J lost 4 bases, and 11 bases lay in between. Sample: PBMCs or a T cell subset sorted from them (not recorded which). The chain employs TRBV24-1 and TRBJ2-1; D might be TRBD1 (6 bases). The receptor's source is a man aged 18 to 29 who had mild COVID-19 (a few samples of this study predate the infection). Cell type and time point are not known. In DNA form, the CDR3 reads TGTGCCACCAGTGGGGCAGGGGTTTACAATGAGCAGTTCTTC. Its protein product is CATSGAGVYNEQFF.